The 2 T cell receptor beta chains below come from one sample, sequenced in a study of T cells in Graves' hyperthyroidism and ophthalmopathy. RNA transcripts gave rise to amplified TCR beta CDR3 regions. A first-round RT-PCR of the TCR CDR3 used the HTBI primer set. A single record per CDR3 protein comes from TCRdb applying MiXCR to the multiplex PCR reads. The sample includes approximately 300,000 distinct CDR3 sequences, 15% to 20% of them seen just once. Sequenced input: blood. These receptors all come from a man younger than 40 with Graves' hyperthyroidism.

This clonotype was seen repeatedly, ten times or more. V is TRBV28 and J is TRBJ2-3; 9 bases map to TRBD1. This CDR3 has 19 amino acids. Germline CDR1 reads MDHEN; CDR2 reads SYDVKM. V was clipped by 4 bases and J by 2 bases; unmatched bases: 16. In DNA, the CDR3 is TGTGCCAGCAGTTCGCAACACTTAGGACAGGGGTTTAACACAGATACGCAGTATTTT. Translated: CASSSQHLGQGFNTDTQYF.

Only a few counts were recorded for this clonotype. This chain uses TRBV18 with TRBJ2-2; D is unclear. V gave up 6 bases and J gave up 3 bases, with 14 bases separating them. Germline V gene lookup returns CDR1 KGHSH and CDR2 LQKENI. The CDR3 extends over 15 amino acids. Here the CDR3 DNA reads TGTGCCAGCTCCCCTCGAGGTTTGCACACCGGGGAGCTGTTTTTT. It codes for CASSPRGLHTGELFF.